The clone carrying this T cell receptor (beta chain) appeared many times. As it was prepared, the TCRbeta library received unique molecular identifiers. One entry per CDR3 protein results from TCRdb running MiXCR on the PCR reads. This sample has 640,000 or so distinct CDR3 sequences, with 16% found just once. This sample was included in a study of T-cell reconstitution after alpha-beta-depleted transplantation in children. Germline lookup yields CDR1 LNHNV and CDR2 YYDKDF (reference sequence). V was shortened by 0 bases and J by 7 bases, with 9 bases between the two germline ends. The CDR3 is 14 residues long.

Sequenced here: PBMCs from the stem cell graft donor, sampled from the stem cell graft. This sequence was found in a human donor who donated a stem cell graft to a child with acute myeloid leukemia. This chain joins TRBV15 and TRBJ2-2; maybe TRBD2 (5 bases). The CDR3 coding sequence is TGTGCCACCAGCAGAGATACGGCGGGCGGGGAGCTGTTTTTT. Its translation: CATSRDTAGGELFF.